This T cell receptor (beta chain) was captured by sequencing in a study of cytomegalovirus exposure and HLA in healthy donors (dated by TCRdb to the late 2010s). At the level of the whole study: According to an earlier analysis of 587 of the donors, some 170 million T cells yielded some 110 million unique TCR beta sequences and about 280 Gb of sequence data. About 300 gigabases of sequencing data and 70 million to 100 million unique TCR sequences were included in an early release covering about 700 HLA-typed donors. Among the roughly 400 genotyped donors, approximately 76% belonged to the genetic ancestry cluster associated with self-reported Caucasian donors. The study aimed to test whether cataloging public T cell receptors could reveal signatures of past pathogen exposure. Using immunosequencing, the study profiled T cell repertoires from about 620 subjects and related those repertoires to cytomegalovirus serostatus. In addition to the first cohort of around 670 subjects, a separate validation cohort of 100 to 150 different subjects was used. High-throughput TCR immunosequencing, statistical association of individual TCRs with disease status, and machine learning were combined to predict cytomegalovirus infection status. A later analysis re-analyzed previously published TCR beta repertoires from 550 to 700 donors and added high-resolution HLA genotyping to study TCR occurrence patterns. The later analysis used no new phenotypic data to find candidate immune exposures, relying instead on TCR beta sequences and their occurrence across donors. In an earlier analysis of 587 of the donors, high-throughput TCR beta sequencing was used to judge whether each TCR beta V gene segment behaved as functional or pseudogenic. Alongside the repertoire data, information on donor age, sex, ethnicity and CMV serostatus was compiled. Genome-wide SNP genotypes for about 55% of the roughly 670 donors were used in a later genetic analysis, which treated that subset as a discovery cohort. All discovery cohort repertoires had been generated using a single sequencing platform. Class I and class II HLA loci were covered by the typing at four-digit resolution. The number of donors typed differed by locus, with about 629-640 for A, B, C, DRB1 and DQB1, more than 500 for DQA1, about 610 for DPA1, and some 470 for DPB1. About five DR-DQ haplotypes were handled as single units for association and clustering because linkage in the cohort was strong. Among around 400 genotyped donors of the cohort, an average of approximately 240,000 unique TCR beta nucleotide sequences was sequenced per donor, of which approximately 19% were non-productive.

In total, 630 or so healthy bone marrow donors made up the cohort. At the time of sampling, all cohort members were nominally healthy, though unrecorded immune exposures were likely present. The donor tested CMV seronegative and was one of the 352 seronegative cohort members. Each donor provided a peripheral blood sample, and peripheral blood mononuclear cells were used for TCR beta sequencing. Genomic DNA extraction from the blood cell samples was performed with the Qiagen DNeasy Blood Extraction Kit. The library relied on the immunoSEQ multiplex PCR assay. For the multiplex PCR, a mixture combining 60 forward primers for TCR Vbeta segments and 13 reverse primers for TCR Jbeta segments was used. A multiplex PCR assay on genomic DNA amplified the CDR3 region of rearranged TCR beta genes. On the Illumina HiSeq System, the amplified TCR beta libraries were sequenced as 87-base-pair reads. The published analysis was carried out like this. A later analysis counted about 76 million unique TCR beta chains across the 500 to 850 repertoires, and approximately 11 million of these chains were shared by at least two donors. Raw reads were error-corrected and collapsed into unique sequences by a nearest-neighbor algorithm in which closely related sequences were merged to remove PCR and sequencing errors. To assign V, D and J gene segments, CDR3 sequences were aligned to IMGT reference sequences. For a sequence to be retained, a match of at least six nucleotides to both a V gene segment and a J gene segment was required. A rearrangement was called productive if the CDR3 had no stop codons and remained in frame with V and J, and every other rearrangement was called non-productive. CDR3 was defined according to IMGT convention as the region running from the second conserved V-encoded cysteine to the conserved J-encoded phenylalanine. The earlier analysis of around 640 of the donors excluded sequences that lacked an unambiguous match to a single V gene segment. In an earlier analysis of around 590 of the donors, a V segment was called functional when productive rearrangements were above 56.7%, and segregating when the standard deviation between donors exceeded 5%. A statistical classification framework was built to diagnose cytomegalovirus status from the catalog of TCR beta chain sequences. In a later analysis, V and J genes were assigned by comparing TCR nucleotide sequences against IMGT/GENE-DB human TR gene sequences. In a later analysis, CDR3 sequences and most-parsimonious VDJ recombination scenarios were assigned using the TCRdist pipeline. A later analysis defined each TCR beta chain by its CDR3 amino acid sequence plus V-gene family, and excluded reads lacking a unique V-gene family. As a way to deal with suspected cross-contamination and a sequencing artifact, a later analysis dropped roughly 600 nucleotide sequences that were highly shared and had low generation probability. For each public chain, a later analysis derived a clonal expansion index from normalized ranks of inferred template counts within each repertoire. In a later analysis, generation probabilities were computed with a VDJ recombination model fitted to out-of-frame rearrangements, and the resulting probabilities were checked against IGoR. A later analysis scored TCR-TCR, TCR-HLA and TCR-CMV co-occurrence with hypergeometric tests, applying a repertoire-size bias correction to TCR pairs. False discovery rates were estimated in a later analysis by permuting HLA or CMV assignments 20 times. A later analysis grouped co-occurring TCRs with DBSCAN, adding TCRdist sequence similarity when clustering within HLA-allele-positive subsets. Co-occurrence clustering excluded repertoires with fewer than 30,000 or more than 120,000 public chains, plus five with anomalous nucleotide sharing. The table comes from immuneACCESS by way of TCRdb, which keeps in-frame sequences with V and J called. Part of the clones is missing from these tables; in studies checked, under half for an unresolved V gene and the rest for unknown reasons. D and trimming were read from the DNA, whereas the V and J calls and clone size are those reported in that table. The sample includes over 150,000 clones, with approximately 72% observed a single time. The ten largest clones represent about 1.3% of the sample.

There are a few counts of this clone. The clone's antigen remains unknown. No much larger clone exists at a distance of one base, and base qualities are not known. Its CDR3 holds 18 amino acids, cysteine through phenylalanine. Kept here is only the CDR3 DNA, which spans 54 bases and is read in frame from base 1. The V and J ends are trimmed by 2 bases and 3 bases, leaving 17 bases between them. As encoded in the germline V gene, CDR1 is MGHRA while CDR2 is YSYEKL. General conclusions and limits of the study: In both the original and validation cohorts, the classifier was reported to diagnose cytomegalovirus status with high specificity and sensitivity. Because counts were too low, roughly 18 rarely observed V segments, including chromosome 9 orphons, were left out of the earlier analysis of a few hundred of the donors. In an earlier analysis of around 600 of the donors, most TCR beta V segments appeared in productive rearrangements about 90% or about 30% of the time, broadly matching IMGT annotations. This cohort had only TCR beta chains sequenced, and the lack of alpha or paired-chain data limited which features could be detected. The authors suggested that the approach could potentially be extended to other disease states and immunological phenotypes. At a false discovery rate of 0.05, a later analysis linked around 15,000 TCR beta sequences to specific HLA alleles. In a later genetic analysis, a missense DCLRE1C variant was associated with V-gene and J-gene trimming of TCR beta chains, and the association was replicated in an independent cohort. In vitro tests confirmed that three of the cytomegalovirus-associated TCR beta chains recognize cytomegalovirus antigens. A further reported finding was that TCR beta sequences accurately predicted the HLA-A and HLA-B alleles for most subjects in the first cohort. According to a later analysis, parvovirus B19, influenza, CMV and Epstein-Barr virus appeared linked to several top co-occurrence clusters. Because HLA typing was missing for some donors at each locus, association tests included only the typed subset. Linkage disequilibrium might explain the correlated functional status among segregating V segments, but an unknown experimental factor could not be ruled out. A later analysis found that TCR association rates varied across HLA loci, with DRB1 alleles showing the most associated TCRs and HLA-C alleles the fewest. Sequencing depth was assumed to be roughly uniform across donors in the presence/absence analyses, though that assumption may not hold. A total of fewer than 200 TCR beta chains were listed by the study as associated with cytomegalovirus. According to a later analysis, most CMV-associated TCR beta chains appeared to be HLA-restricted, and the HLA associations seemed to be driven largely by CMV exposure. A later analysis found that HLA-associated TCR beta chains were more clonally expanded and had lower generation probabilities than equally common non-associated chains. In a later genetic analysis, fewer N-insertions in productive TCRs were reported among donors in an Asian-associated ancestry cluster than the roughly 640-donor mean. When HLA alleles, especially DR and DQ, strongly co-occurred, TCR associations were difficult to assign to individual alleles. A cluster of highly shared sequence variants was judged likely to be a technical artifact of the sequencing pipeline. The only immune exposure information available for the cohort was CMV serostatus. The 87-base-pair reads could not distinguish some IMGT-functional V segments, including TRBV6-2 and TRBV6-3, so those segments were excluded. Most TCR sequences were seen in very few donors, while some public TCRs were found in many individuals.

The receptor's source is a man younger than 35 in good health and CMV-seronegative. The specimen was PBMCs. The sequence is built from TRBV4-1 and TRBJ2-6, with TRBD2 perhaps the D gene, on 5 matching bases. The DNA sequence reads TGCGCCAGCAGCCAAATATACGGGGTCCCCCTTGGGGCCAACGTCCTGACTTTC. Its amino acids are CASSQIYGVPLGANVLTF.